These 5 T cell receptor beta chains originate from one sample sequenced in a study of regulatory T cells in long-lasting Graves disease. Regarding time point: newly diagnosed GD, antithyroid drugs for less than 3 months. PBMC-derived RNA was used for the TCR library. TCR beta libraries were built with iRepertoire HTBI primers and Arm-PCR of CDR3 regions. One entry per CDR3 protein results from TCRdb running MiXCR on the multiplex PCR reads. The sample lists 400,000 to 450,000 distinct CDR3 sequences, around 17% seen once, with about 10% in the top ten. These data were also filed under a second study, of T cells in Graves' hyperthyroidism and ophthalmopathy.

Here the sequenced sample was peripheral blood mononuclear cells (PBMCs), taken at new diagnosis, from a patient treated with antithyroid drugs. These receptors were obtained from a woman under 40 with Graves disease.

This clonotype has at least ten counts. CDR3 loop: CSAVDPGYGSKTQYF. In nucleotides, the CDR3 is TGCAGTGCAGTAGACCCGGGCTACGGATCGAAGACCCAGTACTTC. V gene TRBV20-1 combines with J gene TRBJ2-5; D ambiguous. Germline-derived CDR1 and CDR2 are DFQATT and SNEGSKA (reference sequence). The CDR3 has 15 residues. V lost 6 bases to trimming and J lost 6 bases, with 23 bases between them.

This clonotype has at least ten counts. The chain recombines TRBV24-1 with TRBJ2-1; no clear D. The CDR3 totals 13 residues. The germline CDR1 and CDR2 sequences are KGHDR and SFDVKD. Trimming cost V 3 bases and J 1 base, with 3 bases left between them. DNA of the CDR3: TGTGCCACCAGTGATATGTCCTACAATGAGCAGTTCTTC. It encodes CATSDMSYNEQFF.

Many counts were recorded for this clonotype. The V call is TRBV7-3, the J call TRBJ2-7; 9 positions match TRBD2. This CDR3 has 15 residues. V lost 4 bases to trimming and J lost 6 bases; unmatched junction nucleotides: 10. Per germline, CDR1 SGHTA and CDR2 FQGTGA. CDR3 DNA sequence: TGTGCCAGCAGCTCGAGAGCGGGAGGCGATAGCGAGCAGTACTTC. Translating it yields CASSSRAGGDSEQYF. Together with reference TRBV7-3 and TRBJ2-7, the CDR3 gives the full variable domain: GAGVSQTPSNKVTEKGKYVELRCDPISGHTALYWYRQSLGQGPEFLIYFQGTGAADDSGLPNDRFFAVRPEGSVSTLKIQRTERGDSAVYLCASSSRAGGDSEQYFGPGTRLTVT.

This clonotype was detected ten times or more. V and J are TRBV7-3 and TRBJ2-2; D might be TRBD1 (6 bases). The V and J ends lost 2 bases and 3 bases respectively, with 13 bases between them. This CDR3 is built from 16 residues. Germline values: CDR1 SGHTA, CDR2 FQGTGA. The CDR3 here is CASSLGLYRDTGELFF. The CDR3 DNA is TGTGCCAGCAGCTTAGGTCTATACAGGGACACCGGGGAGCTGTTTTTT.

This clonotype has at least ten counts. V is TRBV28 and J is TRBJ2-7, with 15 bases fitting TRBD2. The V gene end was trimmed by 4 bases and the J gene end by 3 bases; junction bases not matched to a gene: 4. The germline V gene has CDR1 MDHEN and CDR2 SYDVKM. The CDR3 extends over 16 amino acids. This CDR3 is CASSSGTSGRRYEQYF. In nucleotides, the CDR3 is TGTGCCAGCAGTTCCGGGACTAGCGGGAGGCGCTACGAGCAGTACTTC.